This TCR beta chain was captured in a study of T cell repertoires in aging, cancer and after chemotherapy (dated by TCRdb to 2018 to 2020). Study-wide context: The donors fell into six age groups ranging from 30 or younger to 70 or older, and each group had at least three individuals. TCR repertoires from healthy donor controls were recorded over periods of several months to years and showed clear clonal overlap between repeated samplings. Approximately 8.4 million TCR reads were contained in the full dataset. To examine immunoaging and T cell reconstitution after chemotherapy, the study profiled TCR beta repertoires in peripheral blood from healthy donors and cancer patients. Alongside fewer than 100 healthy donors serving as a reference group, the cohort included 200 to 250 cancer patients, of whom some 90 had hematological cancers and fewer than 130 had solid cancers. Study-wide findings and limitations: Untreated patients with hematological or solid cancers showed significantly lower blood TCR diversity and higher clonality than age-matched healthy donors. In both cancer cohorts, the median generation probability rose over the chemotherapy interval, which suggests that the repertoire was reconstituted through rebound thymic output. According to the authors, the repertoire data do not allow conclusions to be drawn about immunological memory after chemotherapy. In healthy donors, the decline in TCR diversity with age was mainly explained by loss of richness, whereas in cancer patients loss of evenness was also found to contribute.

Instead of sorted cells or RNA, genomic DNA extracted from peripheral blood served as the source for amplifying TCR beta rearrangements. CDR1 MNHEY and CDR2 SVGEGT are derived from the germline V gene. The junction carries 20 bases between V and J, which are trimmed by 5 bases and 12 bases respectively. The CDR3 sequence holds 14 residues, the cysteine and phenylalanine included. Only the CDR3 region is kept as DNA, spanning 42 bases read in frame from base 1. Multiplex touch-down PCR with a mixed TRB-A/B primer pool was used to amplify rearranged TRB sequences covering the V, D and J segments. Illumina adapters and sample indices were attached to the amplicons through two consecutive PCR reactions run with Phusion HS II polymerase. After gel purification with the NucleoSpin Gel and PCR Clean-up kit, the amplicons were checked using Qubit and an Agilent 2100 Bioanalyzer. The libraries were sequenced on an Illumina MiSeq with 600-cycle, single-indexed, paired-end runs. Per the original workflow: MiXCR versions 2.12 and 3.0.5 were used to process the TRB sequences. A clone was defined as each unique CDR3 nucleotide sequence, and only productive sequences supported by at least two reads were kept. Shannon diversity, evenness, clonality (one minus evenness), and alpha-parameterized diversity profiles from alpha 0 to 5 were included as repertoire metrics. Generation probabilities of clones in paired pre- and post-chemotherapy samples were computed with the IGoR algorithm. TCRdb applied fastp at Q25 and MiXCR to the public reads, then kept only in-frame beta chains. Records with the same CDR3 protein are collapsed into one entry carrying the most frequent genes and DNA. The V and J calls reflect TCRdb's pipeline rather than the authors' work. The sample yields 10,000 to 12,000 distinct CDR3 sequences; over 30% were counted once. The ten largest clones add up to roughly 3.1% of the sample.

About this clonotype: Its antigen is still unknown. Nothing much larger sits one base from this clone, and base qualities are not available.

The V and J genes are TRBV6-2 or TRBV6-3 and TRBJ2-1; no D gene is confidently identified. The receptor was derived from a human donor in good health. The sequenced material came from blood. CDR3 protein: CASSESPPTKRQFF. The sequenced DNA: TGTGCCAGCAGTGAATCCCCCCCGACGAAGCGGCAGTTCTTC.